These 15 T cell receptor beta chains share one sample of origin, sequenced in a study of blood T cell repertoires in COVID-19. Sequencing used immunoSEQ multiplex PCR; TCRdb keeps in-frame clones, though not all of them. The table records roughly 170,000 clones, 70% to 90% of them present only once. Sequences were obtained from peripheral blood. These receptors were collected from an older man with active or convalescent COVID-19.

As DNA, the CDR3 is TGTGCCAGCAGTAGGACTTCCTACGAGCAGTACTTC. It codes for CASSRTSYEQYF. The chain carries TRBV2 and TRBJ2-7; D might be TRBD2 (5 bases). The CDR3 covers 12 residues. Germline CDR1 SNHLY, CDR2 FYNNEI. The ends were cut back, 5 bases at V and 1 base at J, with 6 bases in the middle.

V gene TRBV12-3 or TRBV12-4 combines with J gene TRBJ2-5; 7 nucleotides match TRBD2. The V segment lost 10 bases and the J segment 5 bases; nucleotides outside the gene matches: 10. This CDR3 is 13 amino acids long. The CDR3 DNA follows: TGTGCCACCCGGAGCGGGGCCCAGGAGACCCAGTACTTC. This sequence encodes CATRSGAQETQYF.

V is TRBV6-1 and J is TRBJ1-5, with TRBD1 as a possible D gene (5 bases). Germline lookup yields CDR1 MNHNS and CDR2 SASEGT. The CDR3 spans 12 residues. Trimming shortened V by 1 base and J by 9 bases, and 7 bases separated the two germline ends. The CDR3 bases are TGTGCCAGCAGTGAAGGGGGCCGGCCCCAGCATTTT. Amino acids: CASSEGGRPQHF.

V is TRBV28 and J is TRBJ2-1; 11 nucleotides agree with TRBD2. The CDR3 is 18 residues long. V shed 2 bases and J 6 bases; nucleotides not matched to a gene: 12. CDR1 and CDR2 (germline): MDHEN, SYDVKM. This chain's CDR3 is CASSLPPARLAGTNEQFF. CDR3 in DNA: TGTGCCAGCAGTTTACCCCCGGCCCGACTAGCGGGGACCAATGAGCAGTTCTTC.

This chain uses TRBV6-5 with TRBJ1-5, with D unclear. Germline CDR1 is MNHEY and CDR2 is SVGAGI. The V gene lost 6 bases and the J gene lost 0 bases, with 9 bases spanning the gap. The CDR3 spans 14 residues. The CDR3, as DNA: TGTGCCAGCAGCCAAGACAATAGCAATCAGCCCCAGCATTTT. This codes for CASSQDNSNQPQHF.

This clone has a single count. J is TRBJ2-3 and V is TRBV29-1; no reliable D call. The CDR3 sequence is 12 residues long. Germline-derived CDR1 and CDR2 are SQVTM and ANQGSEA. V lost 3 bases, J lost 1 base, and 5 bases lay in between. The CDR3 loop reads CSVDQGTDTQYF. The CDR3 DNA reads as TGCAGCGTTGATCAGGGCACAGATACGCAGTATTTT.

In its sample, this clone was seen once. This rearrangement joins TRBV29-1 to TRBJ2-3, with D perhaps TRBD2 (5 bases). The CDR3 loop spans 12 amino acids. Trimming removed 5 bases at V and 2 bases at J, with 8 bases between. The V gene's germline CDR1 is SQVTM and CDR2 ANQGSEA. In DNA form, the CDR3 reads TGCAGCGTTAAGACTAACACAGATACGCAGTATTTT. This codes for CSVKTNTDTQYF.

V gene TRBV7-2 combines with J gene TRBJ1-5; a weak D match, TRBD1 (5 bases). Germline assignment: CDR1 SGHTA and CDR2 FQGNSA. The CDR3 consists of 15 residues. Trimming stripped 0 bases from V and 2 bases from J, with 8 bases between. Written as DNA, the CDR3 is TGTGCCAGCAGCTTAGCAGGAGGGGGCAATCAGCCCCAGCATTTT. Residues: CASSLAGGGNQPQHF.

V usage is TRBV13 and J usage is TRBJ1-1; perhaps TRBD1 as D (6 bases). CDR3 size: 15 residues. V shed 0 bases and J shed 0 bases, with 8 bases lying between them. Per germline, CDR1 PRHDT and CDR2 FYEKMQ (reference sequence). CDR3 bases: TGTGCCAGCAGCTTAGGACAGGGCATGAACACTGAAGCTTTCTTT. Encoded protein: CASSLGQGMNTEAFF. Variable domain in full (rest from reference TRBV13 and TRBJ1-1): AAGVIQSPRHLIKEKRETATLKCYPIPRHDTVYWYQQGPGQDPQFLISFYEKMQSDKGSIPDRFSAQQFSDYHSELNMSSLELGDSALYFCASSLGQGMNTEAFFGQGTRLTVV.

This clone has a handful of counts. This rearrangement joins TRBV6-1 to TRBJ2-2; D possibly corresponds to TRBD1 (5 bases). This CDR3 is 16 amino acids long. CDR1 and CDR2 from the germline V gene are MNHNS and SASEGT. The V and J ends lost 2 bases and 0 bases respectively, with 10 bases between them. The CDR3 region has the DNA TGTGCCAGCAGTGAACAGGGCGTTTCGAACACCGGGGAGCTGTTTTTT. This sequence encodes CASSEQGVSNTGELFF.

This clone was picked up one time. This chain connects TRBV28 to TRBJ1-2, with D hard to call. V lost 7 bases, J lost 8 bases, and 17 bases lay in between. The CDR3 is 13 residues long. Germline values: CDR1 MDHEN, CDR2 SYDVKM. The CDR3 spells CASTTSTRGGYTF. The CDR3 DNA is TGTGCCAGCACAACTTCTACCCGGGGAGGCTACACCTTC.

This rearrangement joins TRBV4-3 to TRBJ1-3; D perhaps matches TRBD1 (5 bases). Germline loops: CDR1 LGHNA, CDR2 YSLEER. The length of the CDR3 is 15 residues. V lost 0 bases and J lost 4, with 10 bases in between. The CDR3 bases are TGCGCCAGCAGCCAAGATCCAGGGTCCGGAAACACCATATATTTT. This encodes CASSQDPGSGNTIYF.

This rearrangement joins TRBV28 to TRBJ2-5; D may be TRBD1 (6 bases). V gave up 4 bases and J gave up 5 bases, with 14 bases separating them. Germline V gene lookup returns CDR1 MDHEN and CDR2 SYDVKM. This CDR3 has 14 residues. The chain's CDR3 is CASSSTGSKETQYF. The CDR3 coding sequence is TGTGCCAGCAGTTCGACAGGCAGCAAGGAGACCCAGTACTTC.

The V gene is TRBV19, the J gene TRBJ1-1, with TRBD1 matching 7 bases. The trim removed 3 bases at V and 1 base at J, leaving 8 bases unmatched. The CDR3 length is 16 residues. CDR1 LNHDA and CDR2 SQIVND come from the germline V gene (reference sequence). For the CDR3, the DNA is TGTGCCAGTAGTATCGCCAGGGGGTTGGAGAACACTGAAGCTTTCTTT. Protein: CASSIARGLENTEAFF.

As for this clone: Other DNA sequences within the sample encode an identical CDR3. The chain couples TRBV5-1 to TRBJ2-6; 7 nucleotides line up with TRBD1. V dropped 1 base and J dropped 1; count of bases not matched to a gene: 5. The germline CDR1 and CDR2 sequences are SGHRS and YFSETQ. The CDR3 sequence is 17 residues long. The CDR3 loop reads CASSLWTGGSGANVLTF. CDR3 bases: TGCGCCAGCAGCTTGTGGACAGGAGGTTCTGGGGCCAACGTCCTGACTTTC.